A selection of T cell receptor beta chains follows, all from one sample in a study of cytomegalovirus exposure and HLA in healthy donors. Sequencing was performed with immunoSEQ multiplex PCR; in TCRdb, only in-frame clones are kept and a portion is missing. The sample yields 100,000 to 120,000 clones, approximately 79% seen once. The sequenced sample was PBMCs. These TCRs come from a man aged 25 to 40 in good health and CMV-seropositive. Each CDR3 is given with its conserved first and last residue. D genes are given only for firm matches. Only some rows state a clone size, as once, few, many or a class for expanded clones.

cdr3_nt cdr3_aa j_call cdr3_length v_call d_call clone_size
TGTGCCAGCAGCTTGGATGGCTCCCGCGGGACCCAGTACTTC CASSLDGSRGTQYF TRBJ2-5 14 TRBV5-4 NA once
TGTGCCAGCAGCTTAGGGGGGGCTAATTCACCCCTCCACTTT CASSLGGANSPLHF TRBJ1-6 14 TRBV13 NA NA
TGCGCCAGCAGCGCCGACAGAGTTAACTATGGCTACACCTTC CASSADRVNYGYTF TRBJ1-2 14 TRBV5-1 NA NA
TGTGCCAGCAGCGTAACCCCGACAGGGGCTCTCATTGAAGCTTTCTTT CASSVTPTGALIEAFF TRBJ1-1 16 TRBV9 TRBD1 NA
TGTGCCAGCAGCCAAGAGCAGGTCTCGAACGAGCAGTACTTC CASSQEQVSNEQYF TRBJ2-7 14 TRBV4-2 NA NA
TGTGCCAGCAGCTTAGGGACTATAGCGGGGGGGCTCTCCGAGCAGTACTTC CASSLGTIAGGLSEQYF TRBJ2-7 17 TRBV13 TRBD2 once
TGTGCCACCGGTCACGTCAGGCTTACCCCGTTGAACACTGAAGCTTTCTTT CATGHVRLTPLNTEAFF TRBJ1-1 17 TRBV15 NA NA
TGTGCCTGGAGTGTAGACAGGGGGCTCATTAGCTCTGGAAACACCATATATTTT CAWSVDRGLISSGNTIYF TRBJ1-3 18 TRBV30 TRBD1 NA
TGTGCCTGGAGTTTGGACAGGGGCGAAAAACTGTTTTTT CAWSLDRGEKLFF TRBJ1-4 13 TRBV30 TRBD1 NA
TGTGCCAGCAGCCACGGAGGAAACTATGGCTACACCTTC CASSHGGNYGYTF TRBJ1-2 13 TRBV5-6 NA few
TGTGCCAGCAGTGGTGATTGGGGACATTTAAACACTGAAGCTTTCTTT CASSGDWGHLNTEAFF TRBJ1-1 16 TRBV2 NA NA
TGTGCCAGCTCACCGAACTTCTATGGCTACACCTTC CASSPNFYGYTF TRBJ1-2 12 TRBV18 NA NA
TGTGCCAGCAGCTCACAGGGCAGCTCTGGAAACACCATATATTTT CASSSQGSSGNTIYF TRBJ1-3 15 TRBV7-6 NA NA
TGTGCCAGCAGCTTAAAGGGGGCGGTCACCTTC CASSLKGAVTF TRBJ1-2 11 TRBV7-9 TRBD1 NA
TGTGCCAGCAGCTTAGTTCCGGGGCAGGGGTTCTATGGCTACACCTTC CASSLVPGQGFYGYTF TRBJ1-2 16 TRBV11-2 NA NA
TGCGCCAGCAGCCAAGCTACCCTCCAGCCCCAGCATTTT CASSQATLQPQHF TRBJ1-5 13 TRBV4-1 NA NA
TGTGCCAGCAGCACGACTAGCGGGGCGACCAATGAGCAGTTCTTC CASSTTSGATNEQFF TRBJ2-1 15 TRBV7-9 TRBD2 NA
TGCGCCAGCAGCCTGAAGACAGCCCCAAGGGCCTACAATGAGCAGTTCTTC CASSLKTAPRAYNEQFF TRBJ2-1 17 TRBV5-1 NA NA
TGTGCCAGCAGCTTAAGGACTAGCGGGGATATTCAGTACTTC CASSLRTSGDIQYF TRBJ2-4 14 TRBV11-1 TRBD2 NA
TGTGCCAGCTCCTATGCGGGGGAAACCGGGGAGCTGTTTTTT CASSYAGETGELFF TRBJ2-2 14 TRBV6-1 TRBD2 NA
TGCGCCAGCAGCCAAGCGACAGGTCTAGCCAAAAACATTCAGTACTTC CASSQATGLAKNIQYF TRBJ2-4 16 TRBV5-1 NA NA
TGTGCCTGGAGTAAACAGGAACTTCAGCCCCAGCATTTT CAWSKQELQPQHF TRBJ1-5 13 TRBV30 NA many
TGCGCCAGCAGACTAGCGGGCTCCGGGGAGCTGTTTTTT CASRLAGSGELFF TRBJ2-2 13 TRBV5-1 TRBD2 NA
TGCGCCAGCAGTCCTAGCGGGGTAGACAATGAGCAGTTCTTC CASSPSGVDNEQFF TRBJ2-1 14 TRBV10-1 TRBD2 NA
TGTGCCAGCAGCCCCCCTAGCACAGAGACCCAGTACTTC CASSPPSTETQYF TRBJ2-5 13 TRBV13 NA NA
TGTGCCAGCCAACAGGGAACTAATGAAAAACTGTTTTTT CASQQGTNEKLFF TRBJ1-4 13 TRBV2 NA NA
TGTGCCAGCAGCCCCCTGGACAGGAGCTCCTACGAGCAGTACTTC CASSPLDRSSYEQYF TRBJ2-7 15 TRBV5-6 TRBD1 NA
TGTGCCAGCAGCCGCCAGTCAGGGGGATCGGAGACCCAGTACTTC CASSRQSGGSETQYF TRBJ2-5 15 TRBV4-2 TRBD1 NA
TGTGCCAGCAGTTTATCCCTAGCGGGCCTCTCCTACGAGCAGTACTTC CASSLSLAGLSYEQYF TRBJ2-7 16 TRBV27 TRBD2 once
TGTGCCAGCAGTTACTCAGCGGGGGCGGGTACTGAAGCTTTCTTT CASSYSAGAGTEAFF TRBJ1-1 15 TRBV6-5 NA few
TGTGCCAGTAGTTATAGAGGCACTGAAGCTTTCTTT CASSYRGTEAFF TRBJ1-1 12 TRBV19 NA NA
TGCGCCAGCAGCCAAGATACGATAGCCTACGAGCAGTACTTC CASSQDTIAYEQYF TRBJ2-7 14 TRBV4-3 NA few
TGTGCCAGCAGCGCACTCGGGACTAGCGGGGGGGCGAGCGAGCAGTACTTC CASSALGTSGGASEQYF TRBJ2-7 17 TRBV9 TRBD2 NA
TGTGCCAGCAGCTCCCCGAGGCGGGGTAATCAGCCCCAGCATTTT CASSSPRRGNQPQHF TRBJ1-5 15 TRBV2 NA NA
TGTGCCAGCAGTCACAGGGGAGGTAATTCACCCCTCCACTTT CASSHRGGNSPLHF TRBJ1-6 14 TRBV27 TRBD1 few
TGTGCCAGCAGCGTAGCTAGTTGGGGGGGACTTACCGGGGAGCTGTTTTTT CASSVASWGGLTGELFF TRBJ2-2 17 TRBV9 TRBD2 NA
TGTGCTAGCAGCTTAGGGACGGACTCATCAGATACGCAGTATTTT CASSLGTDSSDTQYF TRBJ2-3 15 TRBV7-7 NA NA
TGTGCCAGTAGTATAATAAATCAGCCCCAGCATTTT CASSIINQPQHF TRBJ1-5 12 TRBV19 NA NA
TGTGCCAGCAGCGTAGGGCTAGCGGGGGGAGCAGGCACCGGGGAGCTGTTTTTT CASSVGLAGGAGTGELFF TRBJ2-2 18 TRBV9 TRBD2 NA
TGTGCCAGCAGGCTCTATCAGGGGCCGCAAGGGGTCTATGGCTACACCTTC CASRLYQGPQGVYGYTF TRBJ1-2 17 TRBV7-2 NA NA
TGCGCCAGCAGCTCCCTTGGGAGCTCCTACGAGCAGTACTTC CASSSLGSSYEQYF TRBJ2-7 14 TRBV5-1 NA NA
TGTGCCAGCAGCCCAGGCCTCCTAGCGGCCATCTCTGGGGCCAACGTCCTGACTTTC CASSPGLLAAISGANVLTF TRBJ2-6 19 TRBV9 TRBD2 NA
TGTGCCAGCAGCTTGGGACTAGCGGGGGGGACGAGCTCCTACAATGAGCAGTTCTTC CASSLGLAGGTSSYNEQFF TRBJ2-1 19 TRBV5-6 TRBD2 NA
TGTGCCAGCAGCACTAGCGGGGGATTAGGGAATGAGCAGTTCTTC CASSTSGGLGNEQFF TRBJ2-1 15 TRBV5-8 TRBD2 NA
TGCAGCGTTCCGAAACAGGATTATGGCTACACCTTC CSVPKQDYGYTF TRBJ1-2 12 TRBV29-1 NA NA
TGTGCCAGCAGAAGGGGGACAGGGAACTACGAGCAGTACTTC CASRRGTGNYEQYF TRBJ2-7 14 TRBV6-5 TRBD1 NA
TGTGCCAGCAGCTTAGGCACGGACTTCACAGATACGCAGTATTTT CASSLGTDFTDTQYF TRBJ2-3 15 TRBV7-9 NA NA
TGCGCCAGCAGCCAGAGCGGGGGCGCCTACGAGCAGTACTTC CASSQSGGAYEQYF TRBJ2-7 14 TRBV4-3 TRBD2 once
TGTGCCAGCAGCTTAGATTACAGGGACAATGAGCAGTTCTTC CASSLDYRDNEQFF TRBJ2-1 14 TRBV7-9 NA NA
TGTGCCAGCACCCCGAGAGGGGGCAACTATGGCTACACCTTC CASTPRGGNYGYTF TRBJ1-2 14 TRBV6-1 TRBD1 few